The rows below give T cell receptor beta chains drawn from one sample of a study of OX40 agonist ivuxolimab in advanced cancers. Sequencing used immunoSEQ multiplex PCR; TCRdb keeps in-frame clones, though not all of them. Of about 64,000 clones listed, around 83% are singletons. Sample: CD4+ or CD8+ T cells sorted from blood, taken in a trial of the OX40 agonist ivuxolimab. Receptor source: an adult with an advanced solid tumor such as melanoma, head and neck, liver or kidney cancer. The CDR3 runs from the conserved cysteine through the conserved F or W. A D gene is named only where the DNA matches it firmly. Size tells how often a clone was seen (once, few, many) or the class of an expanded clone, and some rows leave it out.

TRBV2	TRBJ1-1	once	.	CASSADKDTEAFF	TGTGCCAGCAGTGCTGACAAGGACACTGAAGCTTTCTTT
TRBV20-1	TRBJ2-1	.	.	CSARYNEQFF	TGCAGTGCTCGGTACAATGAGCAGTTCTTC
TRBV15	TRBJ1-4	once	.	CATSRDPGSGEKLFF	TGTGCCACCAGCAGAGATCCCGGTAGCGGAGAAAAACTGTTTTTT
TRBV27	TRBJ2-5	.	.	CASRGHNQETQYF	TGTGCCAGCAGGGGACATAACCAAGAGACCCAGTACTTC
TRBV6-1	TRBJ2-7	.	.	CASSRTARRYEQYF	TGTGCCAGCAGTAGGACAGCCAGAAGATACGAGCAGTACTTC
TRBV28	TRBJ2-2	.	TRBD2	CAGGGFDTGELFF	TGTGCCGGCGGGGGTTTTGACACCGGGGAGCTGTTTTTT
TRBV7-2	TRBJ2-5	once	.	CASSLQRNEETQYF	TGTGCCAGCAGCTTACAGCGGAACGAAGAGACCCAGTACTTC
TRBV4-2	TRBJ1-4	few	.	CASSQRGGEKLFF	TGTGCCAGCAGCCAAAGGGGGGGTGAAAAACTGTTTTTT
TRBV19	TRBJ2-5	.	TRBD1	CASRGVTGAQETQYF	TGTGCCAGTAGAGGTGTGACAGGGGCCCAAGAGACCCAGTACTTC
TRBV19	TRBJ2-7	.	.	CASSPGRARFLSYEQYF	TGTGCCAGTAGTCCTGGGCGGGCTAGGTTTCTCTCCTACGAGCAGTACTTC
TRBV2	TRBJ1-4	.	.	CASSGGEKLFF	TGTGCCAGCAGTGGGGGGGAAAAACTGTTTTTT
TRBV4-1	TRBJ1-6	few	.	CASSQEGPGRFPLHF	TGCGCCAGCAGCCAAGAGGGGCCGGGACGGTTCCCCCTCCACTTT
TRBV10-2	TRBJ1-1	.	.	CASSDGLNTEAFF	TGCGCCAGCAGCGACGGGTTGAACACTGAAGCTTTCTTT
TRBV20-1	TRBJ2-7	.	.	CSAKGYEQYF	TGCAGTGCTAAGGGCTACGAGCAGTACTTC
TRBV4-2	TRBJ2-3	.	TRBD2	CASSQITSGRIWTDTQYF	TGTGCCAGCAGCCAGATAACTAGCGGGAGAATATGGACAGATACGCAGTATTTT
TRBV27	TRBJ2-7	.	.	CASSRGANYEQYF	TGTGCCAGCAGTCGGGGGGCGAATTACGAGCAGTACTTC
TRBV6-1	TRBJ2-5	.	.	CASRPGRVQETQYF	TGTGCCAGCAGGCCCGGACGGGTACAAGAGACCCAGTACTTC
TRBV4-1	TRBJ2-7	few	TRBD1	CASSTTGQGYEQYF	TGCGCCAGCAGCACTACGGGACAGGGGTACGAGCAGTACTTC
TRBV15	TRBJ2-3	.	TRBD1	CATSRGGTADRDTQYF	TGTGCCACCAGCAGAGGGGGGACAGCGGATAGGGATACGCAGTATTTT
TRBV30	TRBJ2-2	.	.	CAWTRTKNTGELFF	TGTGCCTGGACTCGGACAAAGAACACCGGGGAGCTGTTTTTT
TRBV5-1	TRBJ2-7	.	.	CASSLPGNEQYF	TGCGCCAGCAGCTTGCCAGGGAACGAGCAGTACTTC
TRBV28	TRBJ2-2	.	.	CASSLSGWNTGELFF	TGTGCCAGCAGTCTCTCCGGTTGGAACACCGGGGAGCTGTTTTTT
TRBV29-1	TRBJ2-2	.	TRBD2	CSVSLAGGGELFF	TGCAGCGTTTCACTAGCGGGAGGTGGGGAGCTGTTTTTT
TRBV7-9	TRBJ2-7	.	TRBD2	CASSLVAGGPGSPYEQYF	TGTGCCAGCAGCTTAGTAGCGGGAGGGCCGGGTAGCCCCTACGAGCAGTACTTC
TRBV5-4	TRBJ2-3	.	.	CASSLAGQLADTQYF	TGTGCCAGCAGCTTGGCGGGACAACTGGCAGATACGCAGTATTTT